A selection of T cell receptor beta chains follows, all from one sample in a study of CD8+CD57+ T cells in acquired aplastic anemia. One entry per CDR3 protein results from TCRdb running MiXCR on the reads. The sample lists over 150,000 distinct CDR3 sequences, around 48% occurring once. The sequenced sample was sorted CD4+, CD8+, or CD8+CD57+ T cells (not recorded which) from PBMCs. The receptor set was obtained from a human donor with aplastic anemia. CDR3s include the opening cysteine and the closing phenylalanine or tryptophan. D genes are given only for firm matches. A row's size may be missing; if present it is once, few, many or a size class.

v_gene,j_gene,abundance,d_gene,CDR3aa,CDR3nt
TRBV27,TRBJ1-2,-,-,CASASRGGSYGYTF,TGTGCCAGCGCCAGTCGAGGCGGATCCTATGGCTACACCTTC
TRBV2,TRBJ1-6,many,-,CASSEEMLGNSPLHF,TGTGCCAGCAGTGAGGAAATGCTGGGTAATTCACCCCTCCACTTT
TRBV7-8,TRBJ2-7,-,-,CASSNLQEEYF,TGTGCCAGCAGCAACCTCCAAGAAGAGTACTTC
TRBV29-1,TRBJ1-1,-,-,CSVSLVEAFF,TGCAGCGTTTCCTTAGTGGAAGCTTTCTTT
TRBV19,TRBJ2-7,many,TRBD2,CASRPSGTSGRASEQYF,TGTGCCAGTAGGCCCTCCGGGACTAGCGGGAGGGCCTCCGAGCAGTACTTC
TRBV20-1,TRBJ1-5,many,-,CSAGFRGLNNQPQHF,TGCAGTGCTGGATTCAGGGGACTTAATAATCAGCCCCAGCATTTT
TRBV10-3,TRBJ1-5,once,TRBD1,CAISGTGLDNQPQHF,TGTGCCATCAGTGGGACAGGACTAGACAATCAGCCCCAGCATTTT
TRBV20-1,TRBJ1-2,few,-,CSASNGGADLSGYTF,TGCAGTGCTAGCAACGGGGGCGCGGATCTGAGCGGCTACACCTTC
TRBV6-2/TRBV6-3,TRBJ1-1,few,TRBD1,CASSSRQGRENTEAFF,TGTGCCAGCAGTTCACGACAGGGGCGGGAGAACACTGAAGCTTTCTTT
TRBV4-1,TRBJ2-2,-,TRBD2,CASTFGLAGGAGELFF,TGCGCCAGTACCTTTGGACTAGCGGGGGGGGCCGGGGAGCTGTTTTTT
TRBV11-2,TRBJ2-3,-,TRBD2,CASSPLAGGRTDTQYF,TGTGCCAGCAGCCCGCTAGCGGGAGGGCGCACAGATACGCAGTATTTT
TRBV2,TRBJ2-7,-,-,CASRGPGVGEQYF,TGTGCCAGCAGGGGACCGGGGGTGGGTGAGCAGTACTTT
TRBV12-3/TRBV12-4,TRBJ2-7,many,TRBD2,CASSSGLAKSHEQYF,TGTGCCAGCAGCTCGGGACTAGCGAAATCCCACGAGCAGTACTTC
TRBV5-1,TRBJ2-5,-,TRBD2,CASSLGRGGDETQYF,TGCGCCAGCAGCTTGGGCCGGGGAGGGGACGAGACCCAGTACTTC
TRBV12-3/TRBV12-4,TRBJ2-1,many,TRBD2,CASSPSGRLSYNEQFF,TGTGCCAGCAGTCCTAGCGGGAGGCTCTCCTACAATGAGCAGTTCTTC
TRBV19,TRBJ2-7,once,-,CASTPAGGGSEDEQYF,TGTGCCAGTACCCCTGCCGGGGGCGGGAGTGAAGACGAGCAGTACTTC
TRBV7-6,TRBJ2-7,-,TRBD2,CASSLPAGVPSYDEQYF,TGTGCCAGCAGCTTACCAGCGGGAGTCCCTAGCTACGACGAGCAGTACTTC
TRBV7-3,TRBJ1-2,many,-,CASSLDPYYGYTF,TGTGCCAGCAGCTTAGACCCATACTATGGCTACACCTTC
TRBV6-1,TRBJ2-6,many,-,CASIPGVDRAGANVLTF,TGTGCCAGCATTCCGGGGGTTGATAGGGCTGGGGCCAACGTCCTGACTTTC
TRBV7-3,TRBJ2-3,many,TRBD2,CASSLNGREGDTQYF,TGTGCCAGCAGCTTAAATGGGCGGGAGGGGGATACGCAGTATTTT
TRBV10-3,TRBJ2-1,-,TRBD2,CAISESKLAGGRGEQFF,TGTGCCATCAGTGAGTCGAAACTAGCGGGGGGTCGAGGCGAGCAGTTCTTC
TRBV29-1,TRBJ2-6,-,-,CSVRSRENTEAF,TGCAGCGTGAGGTCCAGGGAGAACACTGAAGCTTTC
TRBV20-1,TRBJ1-6,-,-,CSARVTESSPLHF,TGCAGTGCTAGAGTAACCGAAAGTTCACCCCTCCACTTT
TRBV2,TRBJ1-2,-,-,CASSEVIESHFYGYTF,TGTGCCAGCAGTGAAGTAATCGAATCACACTTTTATGGCTACACCTTC
TRBV7-8,TRBJ2-3,few,TRBD2,CASSSIAGRTDTQYF,TGTGCCAGCAGCTCGATAGCGGGGCGCACAGATACGCAGTATTTT
TRBV15,TRBJ2-7,few,TRBD1,CATSTRDRDLEQYF,TGTGCCACCAGCACCCGGGACAGGGATCTCGAGCAGTACTTC
TRBV24-1,TRBJ2-1,many,-,CATSDRDLTLNEQFF,TGTGCCACCAGTGACCGGGACCTAACCCTCAATGAGCAGTTCTTC
TRBV9,TRBJ2-5,-,TRBD2,CASSPTSGSLTQYF,TGTGCCAGCAGTCCGACTAGCGGGAGTCTGACCCAGTACTTC
TRBV25-1,TRBJ1-5,many,-,CASSEGREYSNQPQHF,TGTGCCAGCAGTGAGGGTAGGGAGTATAGCAATCAGCCCCAGCATTTT
TRBV20-1,TRBJ2-3,-,-,CSASGDNVYTDTQYF,TGCAGTGCTAGTGGGGACAACGTTTACACAGATACGCAGTATTTT
TRBV5-4,TRBJ2-5,many,TRBD2,CASSSPGGFETQYF,TGTGCCAGCAGCTCGCCGGGGGGTTTCGAGACCCAGTACTTC
TRBV10-2,TRBJ2-2,-,TRBD1,CASSESWTGNTGELFF,TGCGCCAGCAGTGAGTCCTGGACAGGGAACACCGGGGAGCTGTTTTTT
TRBV2,TRBJ2-3,many,TRBD2,CASSVRGSVTDTQYF,TGTGCCAGCAGTGTCCGCGGGAGTGTAACAGATACGCAGTATTTT
TRBV2,TRBJ1-5,many,TRBD1,CASSEQGAGQPQHF,TGTGCCAGCAGTGAACAGGGGGCGGGACAGCCCCAGCATTTT
TRBV20-1,TRBJ2-7,-,TRBD2,CSAREMPGLDSYEQYF,TGCAGTGCTAGAGAGATGCCGGGACTAGACTCCTACGAGCAGTACTTC
TRBV10-2,TRBJ1-5,-,-,CASSESRVNQPQHF,TGCGCCAGCAGTGAGTCTCGGGTCAATCAGCCCCAGCATTTT
TRBV24-1,TRBJ2-7,-,-,CATSGDWSSYEQYF,TGTGCCACCAGTGGGGACTGGAGCTCCTACGAGCAGTACTTC
TRBV7-9,TRBJ2-3,many,-,CASSFADTQYF,TGTGCCAGCAGCTTTGCGGATACGCAGTATTTT
TRBV19,TRBJ2-3,many,TRBD1,CASRARDSASDTQYF,TGTGCCAGTAGGGCACGGGACAGCGCTTCGGATACGCAGTATTTT